This passage covers 13 T cell receptor beta chains from one sample sequenced in a study of T-cell reconstitution after alpha-beta-depleted transplantation in children. Unique molecular identifiers tagged the TCRbeta library. TCRdb reanalysed the PCR reads using MiXCR and keeps one entry per CDR3 protein. The table includes a few hundred thousand distinct CDR3 sequences, more than 7.5% detected once. The source was PBMCs from the stem cell graft donor, collected from the stem cell graft. Receptors were obtained from a human donor who donated a stem cell graft to a child with SCID.

This clonotype appeared many times. V usage is TRBV7-2 and J usage is TRBJ2-7; weak D call: TRBD1 (6 bases). V lost 3 bases and J lost 7, with 16 bases in between. CDR3 size: 14 residues. Germline-derived CDR1 and CDR2 are SGHTA and FQGNSA. CDR3 region: CASSFGTPLEEQYF. CDR3 nucleotides: TGTGCCAGCAGCTTCGGGACACCACTCGAAGAGCAGTACTTC.

This clonotype was counted at least ten times. V and J are TRBV15 and TRBJ2-4, with D tentatively TRBD2 (5 bases). Trimming left V 9 bases short and J 0 bases short, with 15 bases between. The germline V gene encodes CDR1 LNHNV and CDR2 YYDKDF (reference sequence). The CDR3 is 15 residues long. The CDR3 DNA sequence: TGTGCCACGTTAGGGAGTGGGGTAGCCAAAAACATTCAGTACTTC. Its translation: CATLGSGVAKNIQYF.

This clonotype has a count of ten or more. This chain uses TRBV2 with TRBJ2-3, with no clear D. Trimming left V 6 bases short and J 6 bases short, with 10 bases between. CDR3 size: 12 residues. Germline CDR1 is SNHLY and CDR2 is FYNNEI. CDR3 nucleotide sequence: TGTGCCAGCAGAGCCGATGTGGATACGCAGTATTTT. Amino acid sequence: CASRADVDTQYF. The complete variable domain, with remaining parts taken from reference TRBV2 and TRBJ2-3, reads EPEVTQTPSHQVTQMGQEVILRCVPISNHLYFYWYRQILGQKVEFLVSFYNNEISEKSEIFDDQFSVERPDGSNFTLKIRSTKLEDSAMYFCASRADVDTQYFGPGTRLTVL.

At least ten counts were recorded for this clonotype. The chain employs TRBV12-3 or TRBV12-4 and TRBJ2-1, with D perhaps assigned TRBD1 or TRBD2 (5 bases each). V was trimmed by 5 bases and J by 2 bases, leaving 13 bases between them. This CDR3 comprises 15 residues. Here the CDR3 DNA reads TGTGCCAGCAGTCCCCCCCGGGGCCCCTACAATGAGCAGTTCTTC. Amino acids: CASSPPRGPYNEQFF.

This clonotype has at least ten counts. The DNA for the CDR3 is TGTGCCAGCAGTTTAATATTCACCGGAAACACCATATATTTT. It is translated as CASSLIFTGNTIYF. The chain links TRBV28 to TRBJ1-3; D uncertain. From germline, CDR1 is MDHEN and CDR2 SYDVKM. CDR3 length: 14 amino acids. V was pared by 2 bases and J by 4 bases, with 9 bases between.

This clonotype was observed a few times. V gene TRBV5-1 combines with J gene TRBJ1-1, with 7 bases aligning to TRBD1. This CDR3 region has 14 residues. Unmatched junction bases numbered 3, after V lost 3 bases and J lost 1 base. Germline CDR1 SGHRS, CDR2 YFSETQ. CDR3 sequence (DNA): TGCGCCAGCAGCTGGGGACAGCCGAACACTGAAGCTTTCTTT. It translates to CASSWGQPNTEAFF.

A remark on this clonotype: Given a much more abundant clone one base away, this may be a read error. CDR3 in DNA: TGCGCCAGCAGCTCGCGACCAACTAACGCCCAAGAGACCCAGTACTTC. Protein sequence: CASSSRPTNAQETQYF. The chain carries TRBV5-1 and TRBJ2-5; D remains unclear. CDR1 SGHRS and CDR2 YFSETQ come from the germline V gene. The CDR3 loop spans 16 amino acids. The germline V and J ends were trimmed by 3 bases and 1 base, with 16 bases remaining between them.

This clonotype appeared many times. The J gene is TRBJ2-2, the V gene TRBV27; D gene unclear. V lost 1 base and J 2 bases, leaving 5 bases between the germline ends. Germline V lookup: CDR1 MNHEY, CDR2 SMNVEV (reference sequence). The CDR3 sequence is 14 residues long. CDR3 DNA: TGTGCCAGCAGTTTATGGAGTAACACCGGGGAGCTGTTTTTT. Its translation: CASSLWSNTGELFF.

This clonotype has at least ten counts. This chain joins TRBV12-3 or TRBV12-4 and TRBJ1-5; 9 nucleotides match TRBD1. This CDR3 has 15 residues. The V gene end was trimmed by 3 bases and the J gene end by 5 bases; junction bases not matched to a gene: 5. The CDR3 DNA follows: TGTGCCAGCAGTTTGTTGGGGACAGGGTATCAGCCCCAGCATTTT. Protein product: CASSLLGTGYQPQHF.

In its sample, this clonotype was seen many times. This rearrangement joins TRBV5-1 to TRBJ2-6; D is uncertain. There are 15 residues in the CDR3. V was clipped by 5 bases and J by 0 bases, with 9 bases between them. The germline V gene encodes CDR1 SGHRS and CDR2 YFSETQ. The CDR3 sequence is CASRLFSSGANVLTF. The DNA for the CDR3 is TGCGCCAGCAGGTTATTCTCCTCTGGGGCCAACGTCCTGACTTTC.

This clonotype was seen a handful of times. The J gene is TRBJ1-5, the V gene TRBV2; 9 nucleotides match TRBD1. After removal of 7 bases from V and 2 bases from J, the junction contained 6 bases not matched to a gene. This CDR3 has 15 residues. Germline CDR1 reads SNHLY; CDR2 reads FYNNEI. Here the CDR3 DNA reads TGTGCCAGCAATTCACAGGGGGCCGGCAATCAGCCCCAGCATTTT. This gives the protein CASNSQGAGNQPQHF.

This clonotype came up many times. J is TRBJ2-3 and V is TRBV20-1; no clear D gene. Trimming shortened V by 5 bases and J by 1 base, and 7 bases separated the two germline ends. Germline CDR1 is DFQATT and CDR2 is SNEGSKA (reference sequence). This CDR3 spans 12 amino acids. The CDR3 sequence: CSAVGRTDTQYF. CDR3 DNA: TGCAGTGCTGTGGGCCGCACAGATACGCAGTATTTT.

This clonotype was observed a handful of times. At one boundary the junction diverges from the germline segment, which might be a read error. This sequence joins TRBV20-1 and TRBJ1-5; perhaps TRBD1 as D (6 bases). The CDR3 has 19 residues. CDR1 and CDR2 (germline): DFQATT, SNEGSKA (reference sequence). CDR3 sequence reads: CCARDLEGLGGREYQPQHF. CDR3 DNA: TGCTGTGCTAGAGATTTAGAGGGCCTCGGGGGCCGAGAGTATCAGCCCCAGCATTTT.